Listed here are 17 T cell receptor beta chains from one sample, sequenced in a study of cytomegalovirus exposure and HLA in healthy donors. Primers: 60 Vbeta forward and 13 Jbeta reverse. Sequencing used immunoSEQ multiplex PCR; TCRdb keeps in-frame clones, though not all of them. The table lists 95,000 to 150,000 clones, around 76% of them singletons. Input material: PBMCs. These receptors all come from a man aged 55 to 70 in good health and CMV-seropositive.

The V and J genes are TRBV28 and TRBJ1-1, with D possibly being TRBD1 (5 bases). The CDR3 extends over 14 amino acids. Trimming took off 6 bases at V and 4 bases at J, with 15 bases between the two ends. Germline V gene lookup returns CDR1 MDHEN and CDR2 SYDVKM. The CDR3 DNA reads TGTGCCAGCAGCCCCGCGGGGGAAGTCACTGAAGCTTTCTTT. Amino acids: CASSPAGEVTEAFF.

This sequence joins TRBV30 and TRBJ1-5; 8 nucleotides line up with TRBD1. CDR3 length: 12 amino acids. Germline V gene sequence: CDR1 GTSNPN, CDR2 SVGIG (reference sequence). Trimming cost V 4 bases and J 4 bases; bases outside gene matches: 0. The CDR3 spells CAWNRGNQPQHF. The CDR3 nucleotides are TGTGCCTGGAACAGGGGGAATCAGCCCCAGCATTTT.

The chain links TRBV5-1 to TRBJ2-7; 8 nucleotides line up with TRBD1. The germline V gene encodes CDR1 SGHRS and CDR2 YFSETQ. Unmatched junction bases numbered 4, after V lost 0 bases and J lost 2 bases. The CDR3 contains 15 residues. CDR3 amino acids: CASSLAPTGAYEQYF. The CDR3 DNA follows: TGCGCCAGCAGCTTGGCCCCGACAGGGGCCTACGAGCAGTACTTC.

The chain has TRBV2 and TRBJ1-2, with D tentatively TRBD1 (6 bases). The CDR3 consists of 15 residues. Germline assignment: CDR1 SNHLY and CDR2 FYNNEI. Trimming took off 4 bases at V and 2 bases at J, with 14 bases between the two ends. The CDR3 spells CASSGGAGENYGYTF. Here the CDR3 DNA reads TGTGCCAGCAGTGGGGGGGCGGGGGAAAACTATGGCTACACCTTC. The full variable domain, rest sourced from reference TRBV2 and TRBJ1-2, is EPEVTQTPSHQVTQMGQEVILRCVPISNHLYFYWYRQILGQKVEFLVSFYNNEISEKSEIFDDQFSVERPDGSNFTLKIRSTKLEDSAMYFCASSGGAGENYGYTFGSGTRLTVV.

The V call is TRBV5-1, the J call TRBJ1-6; perhaps TRBD1 as D (6 bases). V lost 4 bases and J 0 bases, leaving 14 bases between the germline ends. The CDR3 consists of 17 residues. Germline V gene data show CDR1 as SGHRS and CDR2 as YFSETQ. DNA for the CDR3: TGCGCCAGCAGCAAGGGGGACACCGTCTCCTATAATTCACCCCTCCACTTT. It codes for CASSKGDTVSYNSPLHF.

A single count supports this clone. V and J are TRBV5-6 and TRBJ1-1; perhaps TRBD1 as D (6 bases). Germline V gives CDR1 SGHDT, CDR2 YYEEEE. The CDR3 totals 15 residues. V lost 4 bases and J 1 base, leaving 14 bases between the germline ends. CDR3 protein: CASSRGGGGNTEAFF. The CDR3 DNA reads as TGTGCCAGCAGCCGAGGGGGGGGCGGGAACACTGAAGCTTTCTTT.

The chain uses TRBV6-1 and TRBJ1-5; D uncertain. Trimming stripped 4 bases from V and 3 bases from J, with 13 bases between. In germline, CDR1 is MNHNS, CDR2 SASEGT. The CDR3 loop spans 15 amino acids. This CDR3 is CASSAGSTPNQPQHF. The CDR3 DNA follows: TGTGCCAGCAGTGCCGGGAGTACGCCCAATCAGCCCCAGCATTTT.

The rearrangement uses TRBV28 and TRBJ2-1, with 10 bases lining up with TRBD2. J lost 6 bases, V lost 5 bases, and 7 bases had no gene match. This CDR3 contains 15 residues. Looked up from germline, CDR1 is MDHEN and CDR2 is SYDVKM. CDR3 residues: CASSSSGRGTNEQFF. CDR3 bases: TGTGCCAGCAGTAGCAGCGGGAGGGGGACCAATGAGCAGTTCTTC.

A word on this clone: The germline gene is not matched at one end of the junction; a read error may be the cause. This chain joins TRBV18 and TRBJ2-3; 10 bases are shared with TRBD2. Germline lookup yields CDR1 KGHSH and CDR2 LQKENI. CDR3 length: 15 residues. The CDR3 DNA reads as TGTGCCAGCTCAGACGAGCGGGAGGGCACATATACGCAGTATTTT. This sequence encodes CASSDEREGTYTQYF.

The chain has TRBV9 and TRBJ1-2, with TRBD1 identical over 8 bases. This CDR3 has 15 residues. Germline V gene lookup returns CDR1 SGDLS and CDR2 YYNGEE. The V and J ends lost 0 bases and 4 bases, in that order; junction bases with no gene match: 5. The CDR3, as DNA: TGTGCCAGCAGCGTAGGGACAGGGTCCACCTATGGCTACACCTTC. This codes for CASSVGTGSTYGYTF.

The rearrangement uses TRBV6-5 and TRBJ2-7, with TRBD2 matching 8 bases. The CDR3 has 15 amino acids. Germline V CDR1 and CDR2: MNHEY, SVGAGI. J gave up 2 bases and V 2 bases, and 5 bases lay outside the gene matches. The DNA for the CDR3 is TGTGCCAGCAGTTACCAGAGCGGGAGTACCTACGAGCAGTACTTC. Protein product: CASSYQSGSTYEQYF.

In its sample, this clone was seen a few times. The genes are TRBV7-3 and TRBJ1-2; 8 bases fit TRBD1. Germline V lookup: CDR1 SGHTA, CDR2 FQGTGA. The CDR3 is made up of 15 amino acids. Trimming at V came to 5 bases and at J to 8 bases, leaving 13 bases not matched to a gene. CDR3 in amino acids: CASSGMGGQGPGYTF. CDR3 DNA: TGTGCCAGCAGCGGAATGGGTGGACAGGGTCCCGGCTACACCTTC.

This chain connects TRBV6-1 to TRBJ2-7, with TRBD1 identical over 8 bases. Germline trimming cut 9 bases from V and 2 bases from J; bases unmatched to any gene: 3. Germline V gene sequence: CDR1 MNHNS, CDR2 SASEGT. This CDR3 has 12 amino acids. CDR3: CASRDRPYEQYF. CDR3 in DNA: TGTGCCAGTCGGGACAGGCCCTACGAGCAGTACTTC.

The chain combines TRBV5-6 with TRBJ2-4, with 10 bases identical to TRBD1. V gave up 7 bases and J gave up 6 bases; unmatched junction bases: 7. CDR1 is SGHDT, CDR2 YYEEEE, per germline. The CDR3 covers 14 residues. CDR3 bases: TGTGCCAGCGGAAGACAGGGGGCAGGAAACATTCAGTACTTC. This encodes CASGRQGAGNIQYF. Looking up the rest from reference TRBV5-6 and TRBJ2-4 gives the full variable domain: DAGVTQSPTHLIKTRGQQVTLRCSPKSGHDTVSWYQQALGQGPQFIFQYYEEEERQRGNFPDRFSGHQFPNYSSELNVNALLLGDSALYLCASGRQGAGNIQYFGAGTRLSVL.

This rearrangement joins TRBV27 to TRBJ2-2; 11 bases match TRBD2. The germline gives CDR1 MNHEY, CDR2 SMNVEV (reference sequence). The V segment lost 4 bases and the J segment 3 bases; nucleotides outside the gene matches: 7. The CDR3 has 17 amino acids. CDR3 loop: CASSYLAGGPHTGELFF. For the CDR3, the DNA is TGTGCCAGCAGTTATTTAGCGGGGGGGCCCCACACCGGGGAGCTGTTTTTT.

A word on this clone: Relative to the germline gene, one junction end is altered; a read error may explain this. The chain combines TRBV7-9 with TRBJ1-5, with D possibly matching TRBD1 (6 bases). Germline V gene data show CDR1 as SEHNR and CDR2 as FQNEAQ (reference sequence). The CDR3 covers 13 residues. The CDR3 coding sequence is TGTTCCAGCAGCGGACAGATCAATCAGCCCCAGCATTTT. This translates into CSSSGQINQPQHF.

This clone was detected once. Written as DNA, the CDR3 is TGCGCCAGCAGCGCCGGGACTTCCTACGAGCAGTACTTC. Its protein is CASSAGTSYEQYF. The chain combines TRBV5-1 with TRBJ2-7, with TRBD2 as a possible D gene (6 bases). This CDR3 comprises 13 residues. Germline values: CDR1 SGHRS, CDR2 YFSETQ. The V gene lost 4 bases and the J gene lost 1 base, with 9 bases spanning the gap.